This T cell receptor (beta chain) was identified during a study of blood T cell repertoires in COVID-19. Profiled with immunoSEQ multiplex PCR; TCRdb holds only in-frame clones, not every one. Of some 220,000 clones in the sample, around 80% are singletons; the top ten hold roughly 13%. V was clipped by 0 bases and J by 6 bases, with 13 bases between them. Germline loops: CDR1 SGHRS, CDR2 YFSETQ. This CDR3 region has 14 residues. This clone was seen a few times. This sequence originates from a human donor in a cohort sampled during active COVID-19. Source material: peripheral blood. The V call is TRBV5-1, the J call TRBJ2-7; D is ambiguous. Here the CDR3 reads CASSLDSLSGEQYF. CDR3 DNA: TGCGCCAGCAGCTTGGACTCCTTATCAGGCGAGCAGTACTTC.